This TCR beta chain comes out of a study of control samples from healthy donors and cancer patients. There are 14 residues in the CDR3. Germline V gene lookup returns CDR1 LNHDA and CDR2 SQIVND (reference sequence). Between the trimmed V and J ends, which lost 3 bases and 1 base, there was a span of 9 bases. The count of this clone is one. Libraries were prepared by immunoSEQ multiplex PCR; TCRdb keeps only in-frame clonotypes and omits some of them. Here the sample spans around 200,000 clones, 85% to 95% being singletons. This TCR derives from a man between 18 and 35 years old in good health. J is TRBJ2-5 and V is TRBV19; no clear D. Material: blood. The CDR3 here is CASSIKGSQETQYF. CDR3 coding DNA: TGTGCCAGTAGTATTAAAGGTTCCCAAGAGACCCAGTACTTC.